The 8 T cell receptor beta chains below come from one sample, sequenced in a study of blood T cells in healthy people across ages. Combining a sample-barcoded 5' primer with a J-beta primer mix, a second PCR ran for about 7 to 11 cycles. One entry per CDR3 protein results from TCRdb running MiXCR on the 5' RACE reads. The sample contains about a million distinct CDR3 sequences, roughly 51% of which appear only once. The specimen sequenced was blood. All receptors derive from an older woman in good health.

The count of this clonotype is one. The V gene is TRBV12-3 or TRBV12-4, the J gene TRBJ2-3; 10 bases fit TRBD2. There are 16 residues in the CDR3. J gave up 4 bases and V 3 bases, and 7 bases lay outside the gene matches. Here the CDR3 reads CASSFLAGVRADTQYF. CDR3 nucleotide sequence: TGTGCCAGCAGTTTCCTAGCGGGAGTTAGAGCAGATACGCAGTATTTT.

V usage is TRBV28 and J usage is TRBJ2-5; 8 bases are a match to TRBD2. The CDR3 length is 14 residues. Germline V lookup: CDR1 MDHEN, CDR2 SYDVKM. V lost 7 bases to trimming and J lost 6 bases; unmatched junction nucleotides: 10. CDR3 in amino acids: CASIKAGDGKTQYF. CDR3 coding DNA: TGTGCCAGCATCAAAGCGGGAGACGGAAAGACCCAGTACTTC.

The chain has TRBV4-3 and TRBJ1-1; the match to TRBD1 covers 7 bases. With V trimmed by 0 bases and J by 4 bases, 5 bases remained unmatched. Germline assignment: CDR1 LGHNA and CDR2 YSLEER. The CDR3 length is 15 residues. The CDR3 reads CASSQDRGQATEAFF. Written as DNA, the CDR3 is TGCGCCAGCAGCCAAGATCGAGGACAGGCCACTGAAGCTTTCTTT.

The CDR3 nucleotides are TGCAGTGCTAGGGGGACTAGCCTGTACGAGCAGTACTTC. Translating it yields CSARGTSLYEQYF. The V and J genes are TRBV20-1 and TRBJ2-4; 9 bases map to TRBD2. The DNA end favors TRBJ2-7, so the J call may be wrong. In germline, CDR1 is DFQATT, CDR2 SNEGSKA (reference sequence). The CDR3 runs 13 residues.

CDR3 sequence reads: CSASPRGGTQYF. For the CDR3, the DNA is TGCAGTGCTTCACCTCGTGGGGGAACGCAGTATTTT. The chain combines TRBV20-1 with TRBJ2-3, with D possibly called TRBD1 or TRBD2 (5 bases each). Germline lookup yields CDR1 DFQATT and CDR2 SNEGSKA (reference sequence). The length of the CDR3 is 12 residues. Deletions cut 5 bases from V and 9 bases from J, with 15 bases between.

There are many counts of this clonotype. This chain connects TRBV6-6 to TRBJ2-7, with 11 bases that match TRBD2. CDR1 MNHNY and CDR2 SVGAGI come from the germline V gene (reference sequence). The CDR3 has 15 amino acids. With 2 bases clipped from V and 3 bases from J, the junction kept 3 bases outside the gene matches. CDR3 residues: CASSYPGTSGYEQYF. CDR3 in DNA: TGTGCCAGCAGTTACCCGGGGACTAGCGGCTACGAGCAGTACTTC.

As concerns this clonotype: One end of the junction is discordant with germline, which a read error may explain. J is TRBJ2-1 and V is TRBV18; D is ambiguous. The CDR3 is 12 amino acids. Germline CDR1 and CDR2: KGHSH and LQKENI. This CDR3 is CASAPLGNEQFF. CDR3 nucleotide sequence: TGTGCCAGCGCACCACTGGGCAATGAGCAGTTCTTC. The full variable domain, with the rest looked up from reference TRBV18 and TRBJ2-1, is NAGVMQNPRHLVRRRGQEARLRCSPMKGHSHVYWYRQLPEEGLKFMVYLQKENIIDESGMPKERFSAEFPKEGPSILRIQQVVRGDSAAYFCASAPLGNEQFFGPGTRLTVL.

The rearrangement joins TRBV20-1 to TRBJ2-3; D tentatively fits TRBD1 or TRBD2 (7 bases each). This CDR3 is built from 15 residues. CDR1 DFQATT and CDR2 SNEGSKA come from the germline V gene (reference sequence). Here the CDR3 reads CRTRGPAGNRGTQYF. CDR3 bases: TGCAGGACCCGAGGCCCAGCGGGGAACAGGGGTACGCAGTATTTT.